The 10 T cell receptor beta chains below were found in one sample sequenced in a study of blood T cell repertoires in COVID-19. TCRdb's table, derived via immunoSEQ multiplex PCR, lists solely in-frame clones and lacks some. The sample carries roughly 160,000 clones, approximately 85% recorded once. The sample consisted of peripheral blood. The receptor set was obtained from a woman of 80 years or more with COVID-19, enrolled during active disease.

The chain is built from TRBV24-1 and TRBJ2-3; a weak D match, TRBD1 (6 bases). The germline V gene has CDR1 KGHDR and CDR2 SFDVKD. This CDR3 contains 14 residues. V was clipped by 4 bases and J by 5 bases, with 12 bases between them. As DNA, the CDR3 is TGTGCCACCAGTGAGCAACAGGGAAGAGATACGCAGTATTTT. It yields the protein CATSEQQGRDTQYF.

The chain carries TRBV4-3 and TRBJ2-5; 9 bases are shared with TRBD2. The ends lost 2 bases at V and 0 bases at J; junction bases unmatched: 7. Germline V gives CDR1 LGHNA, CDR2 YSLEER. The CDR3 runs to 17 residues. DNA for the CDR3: TGCGCCAGCAGCCAACGTAGCGGGGGAGAATACCAAGAGACCCAGTACTTC. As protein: CASSQRSGGEYQETQYF.

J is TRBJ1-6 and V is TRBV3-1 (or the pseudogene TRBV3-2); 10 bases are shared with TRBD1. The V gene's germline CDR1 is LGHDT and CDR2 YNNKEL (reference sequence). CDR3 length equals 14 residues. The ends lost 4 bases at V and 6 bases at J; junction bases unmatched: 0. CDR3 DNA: TGTGCCAGCAGCCGGACAGGGGGTAATTCACCCCTCCACTTT. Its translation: CASSRTGGNSPLHF.

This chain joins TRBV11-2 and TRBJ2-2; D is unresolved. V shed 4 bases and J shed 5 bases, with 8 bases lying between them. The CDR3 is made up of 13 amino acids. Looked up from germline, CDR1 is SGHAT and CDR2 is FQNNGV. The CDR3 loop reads CASSSQSTGELFF. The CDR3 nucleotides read TGTGCCAGCAGCTCACAGAGTACCGGGGAGCTGTTTTTT. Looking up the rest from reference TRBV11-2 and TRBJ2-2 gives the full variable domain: EAGVAQSPRYKIIEKRQSVAFWCNPISGHATLYWYQQILGQGPKLLIQFQNNGVVDDSQLPKDRFSAERLKGVDSTLKIQPAKLEDSAVYLCASSSQSTGELFFGEGSRLTVL.

Here the CDR3 DNA reads TGCGCCAGCAGCTTGACAGGGTTTAATGAAAAACTGTTTTTT. This translates into CASSLTGFNEKLFF. V usage is TRBV5-1 and J usage is TRBJ1-4; possible D gene TRBD1, 6 bases. CDR3 length equals 14 residues. The V end lost 1 base, the J end lost 4 bases, and 8 bases lay between the germline ends. Germline CDR1 is SGHRS and CDR2 is YFSETQ.

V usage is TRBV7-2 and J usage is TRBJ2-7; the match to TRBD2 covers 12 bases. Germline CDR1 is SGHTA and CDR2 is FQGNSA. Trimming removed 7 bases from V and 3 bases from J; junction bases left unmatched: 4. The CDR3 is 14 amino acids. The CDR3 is CASISTSGGYEQYF. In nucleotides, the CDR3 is TGTGCCAGCATCTCGACTAGCGGGGGCTACGAGCAGTACTTC. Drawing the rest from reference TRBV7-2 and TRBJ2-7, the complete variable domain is GAGVSQSPSNKVTEKGKDVELRCDPISGHTALYWYRQSLGQGLEFLIYFQGNSAPDKSGLPSDRFSAERTGGSVSTLTIQRTQQEDSAVYLCASISTSGGYEQYFGPGTRLTVT.

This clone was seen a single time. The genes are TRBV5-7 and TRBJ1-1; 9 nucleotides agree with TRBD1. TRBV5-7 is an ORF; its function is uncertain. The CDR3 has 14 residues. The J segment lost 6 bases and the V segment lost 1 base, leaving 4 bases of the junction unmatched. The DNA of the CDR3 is TGTGCCAGCAGCTTGACGGGACAGGGATCTGAAGCTTTCTTT. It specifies CASSLTGQGSEAFF.

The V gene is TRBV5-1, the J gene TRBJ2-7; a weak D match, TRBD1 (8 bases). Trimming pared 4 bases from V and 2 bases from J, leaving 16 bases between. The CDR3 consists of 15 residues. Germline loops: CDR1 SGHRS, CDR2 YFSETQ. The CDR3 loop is CASSPGGGGAYEQYF. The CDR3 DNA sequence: TGCGCCAGCAGCCCAGGGGGCGGGGGAGCCTACGAGCAGTACTTC.

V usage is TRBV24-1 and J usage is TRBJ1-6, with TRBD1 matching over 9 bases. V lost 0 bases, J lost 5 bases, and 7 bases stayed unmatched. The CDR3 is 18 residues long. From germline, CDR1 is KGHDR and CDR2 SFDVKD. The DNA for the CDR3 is TGTGCCACCAGTGATTTGGCCGGGACAGGGAGCAATAATTCACCCCTCCACTTT. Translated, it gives CATSDLAGTGSNNSPLHF.

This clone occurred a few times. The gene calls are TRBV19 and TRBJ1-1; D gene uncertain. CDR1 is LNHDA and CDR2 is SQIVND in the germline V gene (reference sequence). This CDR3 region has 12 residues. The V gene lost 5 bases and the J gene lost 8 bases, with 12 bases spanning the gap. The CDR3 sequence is CASSSPPGEAFF. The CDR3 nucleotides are TGTGCCAGTAGTTCTCCTCCGGGGGAAGCTTTCTTT.